This TCR beta chain was sequenced for a study of T cells in Graves' hyperthyroidism and ophthalmopathy. CDR3 length: 10 residues. V was pared by 3 bases and J by 10 bases, with 6 bases between. Germline-derived CDR1 and CDR2 are MNHNS and SASEGT. RNA transcripts provided the source from which TCR beta CDR3 regions were amplified. HTBI primers were used for first-round RT-PCR of the TCR CDR3. One entry per CDR3 protein, called by TCRdb with MiXCR from the multiplex PCR reads. The sample lists about 690,000 distinct CDR3 sequences, around 15% seen once, with 15% in the top ten. Diagnosis of hyperthyroidism was new in patients aged 18 to 65, and its duration was under 2 months. Diagnoses used clinical symptoms, serum thyroxine and TRAb, thyroid ultrasound and orbital computed tomography.

The receptor comes from a man aged 45-65 years with Graves' hyperthyroidism. The chain recombines TRBV6-1 with TRBJ1-1; D not certain. Specimen: blood. CDR3 coding DNA: TGTGCCAGCAGTGACTTCCGAGCTTTCTTT. This encodes CASSDFRAFF.